This T cell receptor beta chain is drawn from a study of cytomegalovirus exposure and HLA in healthy donors. About the study: The 666 first-cohort repertoires shared a platform with the 130 or so validation repertoires, as reported in a later analysis. General study points: Reports described diagnosis of cytomegalovirus status by the classifier as highly specific and sensitive. Associated with cytomegalovirus, according to the listing, were 170 or so TCR beta chains.

Sequenced by immunoSEQ multiplex PCR; TCRdb stores in-frame clones only, minus some. The sample yields approximately 220,000 clones, over 70% seen once. This clone was picked up many times. Its cognate antigen is unknown. The CDR3 covers 12 residues. Germline CDR1 is SEHNR and CDR2 is FQNEAQ (reference sequence). With 3 bases removed from V and 11 bases from J, the gap between germline ends came to 13 bases. The chain combines TRBV7-9 with TRBJ1-1; D is ambiguous. The specimen was PBMCs. This receptor was identified in a woman in her twenties or thirties in good health and CMV-seropositive. The CDR3 region has the DNA TGTGCCAGCAGCTTCACGACCTCCGTGGCTTTCTTT. Protein product: CASSFTTSVAFF.